A single sample is the source of the 27 T cell receptor beta chains below, sequenced in a study of HIV-infected patients and healthy controls. The repertoire came from unfractionated whole blood and reflected all unsorted peripheral T cells. cDNA was made from about 510 ng RNA using alpha and beta constant primers. Each of the alpha and beta chains got its own library through chain-specific third strand synthesis with indices. TCRdb ran MiXCR on the 5' RACE reads and lists one entry per CDR3 protein. The sample comprises some 13,000 distinct CDR3 sequences, roughly 9.9% of which are singletons, and about 6.4% rests with the top ten. Sequencing was performed on blood. The receptors were sampled from an adult in good health.

This clonotype appeared many times. V gene TRBV7-2 combines with J gene TRBJ2-1; 11 bases map to TRBD2. The V and J ends lost 1 base and 6 bases, in that order; junction bases with no gene match: 5. There are 16 residues in the CDR3. The germline V gene has CDR1 SGHTA and CDR2 FQGNSA. CDR3 loop: CASSLDPLAGGNEQFF. The DNA for the CDR3 is TGTGCCAGCAGCTTAGATCCCCTAGCGGGGGGCAATGAGCAGTTCTTC.

In this sample, this clonotype turned up many times. J is TRBJ1-2 and V is TRBV6-2 or TRBV6-3; D not resolved. The CDR3 covers 14 residues. Germline CDR1 and CDR2: MNHEY and SVGEGT. Trimming removed 4 bases from V and 7 bases from J, with 16 bases in between. CDR3 coding DNA: TGTGCCAGCAGTTGGCCCCCGAATTCCCGTGGCTACACCTTC. Protein product: CASSWPPNSRGYTF.

This clonotype was seen at least ten times. This chain connects TRBV19 to TRBJ2-5; a possible D gene is TRBD1 (5 bases). Germline CDR1 is LNHDA and CDR2 is SQIVND (reference sequence). The V end lost 3 bases, the J end lost 4 bases, and 15 bases lay between the germline ends. The CDR3 has 15 amino acids. The CDR3: CASSIGLVRAETQYF. CDR3 DNA sequence: TGTGCCAGTAGTATCGGCCTAGTCAGGGCAGAGACCCAGTACTTC. Using reference TRBV19 and TRBJ2-5 for the parts outside the CDR3, the full variable domain is DGGITQSPKYLFRKEGQNVTLSCEQNLNHDAMYWYRQDPGQGLRLIYYSQIVNDFQKGDIAEGYSVSREKKESFPLTVTSAQKNPTAFYLCASSIGLVRAETQYFGPGTRLLVL.

On this clonotype itself: A read error may be the cause here, since a much bigger clone is one base away. The chain uses TRBV5-1 and TRBJ1-5; 11 bases are shared with TRBD1. This CDR3 contains 14 residues. CDR1 is SGHRS and CDR2 is YFSETQ in the germline V gene. CDR3 DNA: TGCGCCAGCAGCTCCGGGACAGGGGGTCAGCCCCATCATTTT. Its protein is CASSSGTGGQPHHF.

The chain links TRBV12-5 to TRBJ1-1; D is perhaps TRBD1 (6 bases). The CDR3 has 19 amino acids. The ends were cut back, 0 bases at V and 2 bases at J, with 22 bases in the middle. Germline CDR1 reads LGHNT; CDR2 reads FRNRAP. In nucleotides, the CDR3 is TGTGCTAGTGGTTTGGTACAGGGACGGGGGACAAGGCCTAACACTGAAGCTTTCTTT. This translates into CASGLVQGRGTRPNTEAFF.

This clonotype was recorded many times. V is TRBV15 and J is TRBJ2-3; 9 bases fit TRBD1. This CDR3 comprises 15 residues. Trimming at V came to 3 bases and at J to 4 bases, leaving 5 bases not matched to a gene. Germline V gene sequence: CDR1 LNHNV, CDR2 YYDKDF (reference sequence). The CDR3 DNA follows: TGTGCCACCAGCAGCTCACAGGGGGCGTCAGATACGCAGTATTTT. The encoded protein is CATSSSQGASDTQYF.

This clonotype was counted at least ten times. The CDR3 nucleotides are TGTGCCAGTTCGGGCACTCGGGACATCTCCTACGAGCAGTACTTC. Encoded protein: CASSGTRDISYEQYF. The chain uses TRBV3-1 and TRBJ2-7, with D possibly matching TRBD1 (6 bases). The V gene lost 9 bases and the J gene lost 0 bases, with 18 bases spanning the gap. CDR1 and CDR2 from the germline V gene are LGHDT and YNNKEL (reference sequence). The CDR3 totals 15 residues.

This clonotype has at least ten counts. This chain connects TRBV29-1 to TRBJ2-3, with a weak D call TRBD1 (6 bases). CDR1 is SQVTM and CDR2 is ANQGSEA in the germline V gene. The CDR3 sequence is 15 residues long. Trimming left V 4 bases short and J 3 bases short, with 17 bases between. CDR3 region: CSVGGSGAGTDTQYF. CDR3 DNA: TGCAGCGTTGGAGGGTCAGGGGCCGGGACAGATACGCAGTATTTT.

There are many counts of this clonotype. J is TRBJ1-4 and V is TRBV7-2; perhaps TRBD1 as D (6 bases). CDR1 and CDR2 from the germline V gene are SGHTA and FQGNSA. This CDR3 has 15 residues. V was trimmed by 5 bases and J by 5 bases, leaving 15 bases between them. The CDR3 region has the DNA TGTGCCAGCAGCCCCGCCGGGACAAGGAATGAAAAACTGTTTTTT. It specifies CASSPAGTRNEKLFF.

This clonotype was recorded many times. The chain joins TRBV21-1 to TRBJ2-7; TRBD1 is taken as the D call from the table, unchecked against the DNA. TRBV21-1 represents a pseudogene. This CDR3 spans 16 amino acids. DNA of the CDR3: TGTGCCAGCAGCAAAGTGGGATCACAGGGCGGCTACGAGCAGTACTTC. Translation gives CASSKVGSQGGYEQYF.

By share of the sample, this clonotype is medium-sized. This rearrangement joins TRBV28 to TRBJ1-1; a possible D gene is TRBD1 (5 bases). Per germline, CDR1 MDHEN and CDR2 SYDVKM. CDR3 length equals 16 residues. V lost 3 bases and J 0 bases, leaving 14 bases between the germline ends. The CDR3: CASSFLGGGVNTEAFF. DNA for the CDR3: TGTGCCAGCAGTTTCCTCGGGGGGGGTGTGAACACTGAAGCTTTCTTT.

This clonotype was seen ten or more times. Germline and junction disagree at one end, which may indicate a read error. The chain has TRBV19 and TRBJ2-1, with D perhaps matching TRBD1 (6 bases). The CDR3 sequence is 11 residues long. Germline CDR1 and CDR2: LNHDA and SQIVND (reference sequence). CDR3 protein: CASSIAGHPAF. The CDR3 region has the DNA TGTGCCAGTAGTATAGCGGGACATCCCGCCTTC.

This clonotype qualifies as medium-sized. The V call is TRBV7-3, the J call TRBJ2-5, with 7 bases fitting TRBD1. The CDR3 is 15 amino acids. With 1 base clipped from V and 1 base from J, the junction kept 3 bases outside the gene matches. Germline V gives CDR1 SGHTA, CDR2 FQGTGA. The CDR3, as DNA: TGTGCCAGCAGCTTAAGAGGGGGCACCCAAGAGACCCAGTACTTC. It is translated as CASSLRGGTQETQYF.

In this sample, this clonotype is medium-sized. The CDR3 protein is CSAMTQGETQYF. CDR3 nucleotide sequence: TGCAGTGCCATGACGCAAGGGGAGACCCAGTACTTC. This chain links TRBV20-1 with TRBJ2-5; D gene unclear. The CDR3 totals 12 residues. Germline values: CDR1 DFQATT, CDR2 SNEGSKA (reference sequence). The germline V and J ends were trimmed by 6 bases and 5 bases, with 13 bases remaining between them.

In this sample, this clonotype is medium-sized (0.01 to 0.1%). The chain employs TRBV20-1 and TRBJ2-1; D is possibly TRBD2 (5 bases). This CDR3 is built from 13 residues. The ends were cut back, 6 bases at V and 4 bases at J, with 13 bases in the middle. Germline V gene lookup returns CDR1 DFQATT and CDR2 SNEGSKA (reference sequence). The CDR3 loop reads CSAPQGGYNEQFF. The DNA for the CDR3 is TGCAGTGCCCCCCAAGGAGGTTACAATGAGCAGTTCTTC.

The rearrangement joins TRBV24-1 to TRBJ2-2; no definite D call. CDR3 size: 12 residues. V was shortened by 8 bases and J by 5 bases, with 8 bases between the two germline ends. The germline gives CDR1 KGHDR, CDR2 SFDVKD. Here the CDR3 reads CATNSVTGELFF. CDR3 nucleotides: TGTGCCACCAACTCAGTTACCGGGGAGCTGTTTTTT.

This clonotype showed up many times. The chain recombines TRBV7-3 with TRBJ2-3, with 11 bases aligning to TRBD2. With V trimmed by 5 bases and J by 5 bases, 3 bases remained unmatched. Germline values: CDR1 SGHTA, CDR2 FQGTGA. This CDR3 has 14 residues. The CDR3 DNA follows: TGTGCCAGCAGCCCAGGACTAGCGGGAGATACGCAGTATTTT. Amino acid sequence: CASSPGLAGDTQYF.

This clonotype was observed a few times. The gene calls are TRBV18 and TRBJ2-7; 7 nucleotides match TRBD1. V shed 2 bases, J shed 2 bases, and the junction held 3 bases outside the gene matches. The CDR3 has 14 residues. Per germline, CDR1 KGHSH and CDR2 LQKENI. CDR3 loop: CASSPRGTAYEQYF. CDR3 bases: TGTGCCAGCTCACCAAGGGGGACAGCCTACGAGCAGTACTTC. The complete variable domain, with remaining parts taken from reference TRBV18 and TRBJ2-7, reads NAGVMQNPRHLVRRRGQEARLRCSPMKGHSHVYWYRQLPEEGLKFMVYLQKENIIDESGMPKERFSAEFPKEGPSILRIQQVVRGDSAAYFCASSPRGTAYEQYFGPGTRLTVT.

This chain uses TRBV9 with TRBJ2-5; tentatively, D is TRBD2 (5 bases). Germline V gene sequence: CDR1 SGDLS, CDR2 YYNGEE. The V end lost 3 bases, the J end lost 5 bases, and 14 bases lay between the germline ends. This CDR3 region has 14 residues. CDR3 nucleotide sequence: TGTGCCAGCAGCGGAATCGGCCCGGGGGAGACCCAGTACTTC. Its translation is CASSGIGPGETQYF.

This chain joins TRBV7-9 and TRBJ2-5, with D possibly TRBD1 on 6 matching bases. Germline lookup yields CDR1 SEHNR and CDR2 FQNEAQ (reference sequence). V was pared by 5 bases and J by 4 bases, with 14 bases between. The CDR3 loop spans 14 amino acids. The CDR3 reads CASSPGGRGETQYF. Here the CDR3 DNA reads TGTGCCAGCAGCCCCGGTGGCAGGGGAGAGACCCAGTACTTC.

This clonotype showed up many times. The chain joins TRBV4-3 to TRBJ2-1, with 9 bases fitting TRBD2. With V trimmed by 1 base and J by 4 bases, 2 bases remained unmatched. This CDR3 spans 15 amino acids. Per the germline V gene, CDR1 is LGHNA and CDR2 is YSLEER. CDR3 sequence reads: CASSQASGRYNEQFF. The CDR3 region has the DNA TGCGCCAGCAGCCAAGCCAGCGGGAGGTACAATGAGCAGTTCTTC.

By share, this clonotype ranks as medium-sized (0.01 to 0.1%). The chain is built from TRBV7-2 and TRBJ1-4; maybe TRBD1 (6 bases). This CDR3 comprises 16 residues. Germline V gives CDR1 SGHTA, CDR2 FQGNSA. Trimming left V 1 base short and J 3 bases short, with 12 bases between. The CDR3 loop is CASSLGNRVANEKLFF. CDR3 coding DNA: TGTGCCAGCAGCTTAGGGAACAGGGTCGCTAATGAAAAACTGTTTTTT.

Ten or more counts support this clonotype. V usage is TRBV6-2 or TRBV6-3 and J usage is TRBJ1-2; D might be TRBD1 (5 bases). V gave up 6 bases and J gave up 13 bases, with 18 bases separating them. CDR3 length: 12 amino acids. CDR1 and CDR2 from the germline V gene are MNHEY and SVGEGT. CDR3 nucleotide sequence: TGTGCCAGCAGCCGTCGGGGGGAGAAGTGCACCTTC. This codes for CASSRRGEKCTF.

This sequence joins TRBV18 and TRBJ2-7, with 7 bases matching TRBD1. Germline V gene lookup returns CDR1 KGHSH and CDR2 LQKENI. The V and J ends lost 6 bases and 4 bases, in that order; junction bases with no gene match: 6. The CDR3 has 13 amino acids. The CDR3 loop reads CASSTGTEYEQYF. CDR3 nucleotides: TGTGCCAGCTCGACCGGGACAGAGTACGAGCAGTACTTC.

This clonotype is labeled as medium-sized. The genes are TRBV29-1 and TRBJ2-1; D is unclear. Germline CDR1 SQVTM, CDR2 ANQGSEA. Trimming took 0 bases from V and 8 from J, leaving 2 bases between them. The CDR3 length is 10 residues. The CDR3: CSVEDHEQFF. CDR3 in DNA: TGCAGCGTTGAAGATCATGAGCAGTTCTTC.

The chain is built from TRBV29-1 and TRBJ2-5; 8 nucleotides match TRBD1. Per germline, CDR1 SQVTM and CDR2 ANQGSEA. The CDR3 is made up of 13 amino acids. Trimming removed 6 bases from V and 5 bases from J; junction bases left unmatched: 8. The CDR3 DNA is TGCAGCGTCCAGGGGGCTCAACTGGAGACCCAGTACTTC. It is translated as CSVQGAQLETQYF.

Ten or more counts support this clonotype. This chain uses TRBV6-5 with TRBJ1-1; a possible D gene is TRBD1 (5 bases). V was trimmed by 6 bases and J by 4 bases, leaving 12 bases between them. Germline values: CDR1 MNHEY, CDR2 SVGAGI. This CDR3 region has 13 residues. The CDR3 region has the DNA TGTGCCAGCAGGCAGGGACTCAGCACTGAAGCTTTCTTT. It translates to CASRQGLSTEAFF.